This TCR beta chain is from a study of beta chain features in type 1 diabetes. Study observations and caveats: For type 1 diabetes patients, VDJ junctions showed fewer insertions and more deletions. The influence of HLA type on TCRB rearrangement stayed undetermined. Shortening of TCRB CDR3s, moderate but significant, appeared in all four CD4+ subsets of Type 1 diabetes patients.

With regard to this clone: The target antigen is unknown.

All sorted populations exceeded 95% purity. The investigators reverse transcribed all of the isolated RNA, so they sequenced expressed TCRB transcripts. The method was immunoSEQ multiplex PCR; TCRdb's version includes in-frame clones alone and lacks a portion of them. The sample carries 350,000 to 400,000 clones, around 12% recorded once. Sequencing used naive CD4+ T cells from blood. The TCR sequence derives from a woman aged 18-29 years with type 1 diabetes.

The CDR3 coding sequence is TGTGCCAGCAGCCCACGGAGAGGGTACACTGAAGCTTTCTTT. Translating gives CASSPRRGYTEAFF. V is TRBV14 and J is TRBJ1-1; D gene unclear. This CDR3 contains 14 residues. Deletions cut 4 bases from V and 3 bases from J, with 12 bases between. Germline assignment: CDR1 SGHDN and CDR2 FVKESK.